The 21 T cell receptor beta chains in this list originate from one sample, sequenced in a study of graft-versus-host responses after intestinal transplantation. The data were produced by immunoSEQ multiplex PCR, yet TCRdb's version contains in-frame clones alone and is incomplete. The table has roughly 100,000 clones, roughly 93% seen once. These receptors have no known antigen. Specimen: unstimulated CD8+ T cells sorted from spleen or lymph node cells, collected before intestinal transplant. These receptors came from a human donor who received an intestinal transplant.

The gene calls are TRBV12-5 and TRBJ2-1; the D is unclear. The V and J ends lost 2 bases and 6 bases respectively, with 5 bases between them. Looked up from germline, CDR1 is LGHNT and CDR2 is FRNRAP. The CDR3 totals 12 residues. This CDR3 is CASGLSSNEQFF. The CDR3 nucleotides read TGTGCTAGTGGTTTGAGTAGCAATGAGCAGTTCTTC.

This clone was seen only once. The chain joins TRBV27 to TRBJ2-1; the match to TRBD2 covers 8 bases. The germline gives CDR1 MNHEY, CDR2 SMNVEV (reference sequence). The CDR3 totals 15 residues. Trimming at V came to 2 bases and at J to 5 bases, leaving 5 bases not matched to a gene. The CDR3 region is CASSLDGTSHNEQFF. As DNA, the CDR3 is TGTGCCAGCAGTTTAGATGGGACTAGTCACAATGAGCAGTTCTTC.

This chain uses TRBV18 with TRBJ1-1, with no clear D. The germline V and J ends were trimmed by 3 bases and 4 bases, with 6 bases remaining between them. The CDR3 contains 12 residues. Germline V gene lookup returns CDR1 KGHSH and CDR2 LQKENI. The CDR3 is CASSPEGTEAFF. The CDR3 DNA follows: TGTGCCAGCTCACCGGAGGGCACTGAAGCTTTCTTT.

The chain uses TRBV5-6 and TRBJ2-3; a possible D gene is TRBD1 (5 bases). Germline V CDR1 and CDR2: SGHDT, YYEEEE. V shed 5 bases and J shed 0 bases, with 10 bases lying between them. The CDR3 spans 14 residues. The CDR3 DNA follows: TGTGCCAGCAGAGGGGCGAGAAGCACAGATACGCAGTATTTT. This encodes CASRGARSTDTQYF.

The CDR3 DNA is TGTGCCAGCAGCCAAGATCCAGGCAGGGGGAACGACGAGCAGTACTTC. This codes for CASSQDPGRGNDEQYF. The J gene is TRBJ2-5, the V gene TRBV16, with 7 positions matching TRBD1. The DNA end favors TRBJ2-7, so the J call may be wrong. From germline, CDR1 is KGHSY and CDR2 FQNENV. The CDR3 is 16 amino acids.

About this clone itself: Its ends do not fully match the called genes, so a read error is possible. The J gene is TRBJ1-1, the V gene TRBV9, with D possibly being TRBD1 (5 bases). Germline V gene sequence: CDR1 SGDLS, CDR2 YYNGEE. CDR3 length: 13 residues. CDR3 protein: CAGSGTKNTEAFF. The CDR3, as DNA: TGTGCCGGCAGCGGGACTAAGAACACTGAAGCTTTCTTT.

The CDR3 region has the DNA TGTGCCAGCAGTGCCCTCAGGAGGAGCTCCTATAATTCACCCCTCCACTTT. Its translation is CASSALRRSSYNSPLHF. The rearrangement links TRBV2 to TRBJ1-6; D gene unclear. The CDR3 length is 17 residues. The germline V gene has CDR1 SNHLY and CDR2 FYNNEI. Trimming cost V 4 bases and J 0 bases, with 13 bases left between them.

This chain links TRBV14 with TRBJ1-1; D gene uncertain. V was trimmed by 0 bases and J by 7 bases, leaving 12 bases between them. The CDR3 loop spans 14 amino acids. Germline V lookup: CDR1 SGHDN, CDR2 FVKESK. The CDR3 here is CASSQEIRSFEAFF. Here the CDR3 DNA reads TGTGCCAGCAGCCAAGAGATCAGATCATTTGAAGCTTTCTTT.

The chain couples TRBV19 to TRBJ2-7; 7 bases match TRBD1. The CDR3 is made up of 13 amino acids. Germline values: CDR1 LNHDA, CDR2 SQIVND (reference sequence). The junction had 3 bases not matched to a gene; V was cut back by 1 base and J by 6 bases. The CDR3 reads CASSIVPGGEQYF. CDR3 coding DNA: TGTGCCAGTAGTATAGTCCCAGGGGGCGAGCAGTACTTC.

V and J are TRBV7-6 and TRBJ2-7, with a possible D match to TRBD1 (5 bases). This CDR3 spans 14 amino acids. Per the germline V gene, CDR1 is SGHVS and CDR2 is FNYEAQ. Trimming cost V 5 bases and J 5 bases, with 16 bases left between them. CDR3 in amino acids: CASSNIGALNEQYF. CDR3 nucleotides: TGTGCCAGCAGCAATATAGGGGCGCTCAACGAGCAGTACTTC.

The J gene is TRBJ1-3, the V gene TRBV27, with D unresolved. V lost 6 bases and J 2 bases, leaving 11 bases between the germline ends. The CDR3 length is 14 residues. Germline-derived CDR1 and CDR2 are MNHEY and SMNVEV (reference sequence). The CDR3 DNA sequence: TGTGCCAGCAGCCCGCATTGGGCTGGAAACACCATATATTTT. Amino acid sequence: CASSPHWAGNTIYF.

This chain links TRBV27 with TRBJ1-2; 10 bases align to TRBD1. V shed 6 bases, J shed 8 bases, and the junction held 12 bases outside the gene matches. There are 15 residues in the CDR3. The germline CDR1 and CDR2 sequences are MNHEY and SMNVEV (reference sequence). The CDR3 DNA reads as TGTGCCAGCAGACCGACAGGGGGACAGGGGTTGGGCTACACCTTC. Protein product: CASRPTGGQGLGYTF.

V gene TRBV4-1 combines with J gene TRBJ1-5; D gene unclear. Germline lookup yields CDR1 MGHRA and CDR2 YSYEKL. The V end lost 0 bases, the J end lost 4 bases, and 10 bases lay between the germline ends. CDR3 length: 15 residues. The CDR3, as DNA: TGCGCCAGCAGCCAAGATGAGATAGCTAATCAGCCCCAGCATTTT. Translated, it gives CASSQDEIANQPQHF.

The gene calls are TRBV2 and TRBJ2-1; 9 nucleotides line up with TRBD2. V lost 2 bases to trimming and J lost 9 bases; unmatched junction nucleotides: 11. Germline-derived CDR1 and CDR2 are SNHLY and FYNNEI. CDR3 length: 16 residues. Here the CDR3 DNA reads TGTGCCAGCAGTGAATTGGTTGGGGGAGCGGGGGGTGAGCAGTTCTTC. Its protein is CASSELVGGAGGEQFF.

The J gene is TRBJ2-6, the V gene TRBV9; possibly TRBD2 for D (6 bases). The germline V and J ends were trimmed by 0 bases and 2 bases, with 27 bases remaining between them. The CDR3 runs to 22 residues. CDR1 and CDR2 from the germline V gene are SGDLS and YYNGEE. CDR3 in amino acids: CASSVGHSLAKPGMAGANVLTF. The CDR3 coding sequence is TGTGCCAGCAGCGTAGGTCACTCCCTAGCGAAACCAGGTATGGCTGGGGCCAACGTCCTGACTTTC.

The chain has TRBV6-4 and TRBJ1-1; D remains ambiguous. Germline-derived CDR1 and CDR2 are MRHNA and SNTAGT. Trimming removed 4 bases at V and 2 bases at J, with 8 bases between. The CDR3 extends over 13 amino acids. CDR3 DNA: TGTGCCAGCAGTGGGGAGCATAACACTGAAGCTTTCTTT. It translates to CASSGEHNTEAFF.

The V gene is TRBV4-1, the J gene TRBJ2-1; D ambiguous. Germline CDR1 and CDR2: MGHRA and YSYEKL. This CDR3 is built from 12 residues. Trimming cost V 5 bases and J 10 bases, with 12 bases left between them. This chain's CDR3 is CASSSSRSEQFF. The CDR3 nucleotides are TGCGCCAGCAGCTCAAGTCGGAGCGAGCAGTTCTTC.

A single count supports this clone. V and J are TRBV2 and TRBJ1-1; 7 nucleotides align to TRBD1. In germline, CDR1 is SNHLY, CDR2 FYNNEI. This CDR3 spans 14 amino acids. V gave up 8 bases and J gave up 6 bases; unmatched junction bases: 12. The CDR3 spells CASPYRQGESEAFF. Written as DNA, the CDR3 is TGTGCCAGCCCTTATAGACAGGGAGAGTCTGAAGCTTTCTTT.

This chain uses TRBV7-9 with TRBJ2-6; D perhaps matches TRBD1 (6 bases). V was cut by 3 bases and J by 2 bases, with 8 bases left in between. The germline gives CDR1 SEHNR, CDR2 FQNEAQ (reference sequence). The CDR3 totals 15 residues. The DNA of the CDR3 is TGTGCCAGCAGCTTTCGGACAGCTGGGGCCAACGTCCTGACTTTC. This encodes CASSFRTAGANVLTF.

The CDR3 DNA reads as TGTGCCAGCAGTTTAGGGACAGTGAGCTCCTATAATTCACCCCTCCACTTT. This encodes CASSLGTVSSYNSPLHF. The rearrangement links TRBV27 to TRBJ1-6, with 7 positions matching TRBD1. V lost 2 bases to trimming and J lost 0 bases; unmatched junction nucleotides: 4. The CDR3 length is 17 residues. CDR1 MNHEY and CDR2 SMNVEV come from the germline V gene (reference sequence).

V usage is TRBV7-9 and J usage is TRBJ1-6, with a possible D match to TRBD1 (5 bases). Germline CDR1 SEHNR, CDR2 FQNEAQ (reference sequence). Deletions cut 5 bases from V and 3 bases from J, with 8 bases between. This CDR3 spans 14 amino acids. CDR3 DNA sequence: TGTGCCAGCAGCCCTGACAGCTATAATTCACCCCTCCACTTT. Amino acid sequence: CASSPDSYNSPLHF.